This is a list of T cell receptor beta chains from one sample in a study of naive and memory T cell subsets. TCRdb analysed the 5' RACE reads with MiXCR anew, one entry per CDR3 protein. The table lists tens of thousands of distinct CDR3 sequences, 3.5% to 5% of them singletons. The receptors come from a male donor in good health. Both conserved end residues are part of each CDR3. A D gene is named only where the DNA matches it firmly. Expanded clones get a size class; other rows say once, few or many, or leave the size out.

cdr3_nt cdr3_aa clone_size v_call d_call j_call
TGCAGCGCACTACGTTACAGGACGCAAGAGACCCAGTACTTC CSALRYRTQETQYF many TRBV29-1 . TRBJ2-5
TGTGCCAGCAGCCCCCAGGGGACAGGGGGCTACGAGCAGTACTTC CASSPQGTGGYEQYF many TRBV2 TRBD1 TRBJ2-7
TGCAGTGCCGGAGGCTCCTATAATTCACCCCTCCACTTT CSAGGSYNSPLHF many TRBV20-1 . TRBJ1-6
TGTGCCAGCAGCCGGGCCCAGGGAGGTCAGCCCCAGCATTTT CASSRAQGGQPQHF many TRBV5-5 . TRBJ1-5
TGTGCCAGCATATCCGGCATCCTTTCACCCCTCCACTTT CASISGILSPLHF many TRBV28 . TRBJ1-6
TGTGCCAGCAGTTCCCCCGGGGAGGGAGGAAGATCCTACGAGCAGTACTTC CASSSPGEGGRSYEQYF many TRBV28 TRBD2 TRBJ2-7
TGTGCCAGCAGGAAACGGGAAACAGGGGATCAGTCACCCCTCCACTTT CASRKRETGDQSPLHF many TRBV6-2/TRBV6-3 TRBD1 TRBJ1-6
TGTGCCAGCACAGCTTATCCGGGACAGTACACCGGGGAGCTGTTTTTT CASTAYPGQYTGELFF many TRBV11-3 TRBD1 TRBJ2-2
TGTGCCTGGGCTCAGGGGGAAGAAGCAGATACGCAGTATTTT CAWAQGEEADTQYF many TRBV30 TRBD1 TRBJ2-3
TGTGCCAGCAGTGACTTGCCGGTTGGACTAGCGGGGGCCAGCACAGATACGCAGTATTTT CASSDLPVGLAGASTDTQYF many TRBV6-4 TRBD2 TRBJ2-3
TGTGCCAGCAGCTCACAAACAGGGGGTTGGTACGAGCAGTACTTC CASSSQTGGWYEQYF many TRBV5-6 TRBD1 TRBJ2-7
TGTGCCAGCAGTGTGGCGGGGGTCTACAATGAGCAGTTCTTC CASSVAGVYNEQFF many TRBV6-2/TRBV6-3 TRBD2 TRBJ2-1
TGTGCCAGCAGGTTAATTCGGGGCACCGGGGAGCTGTTTTTT CASRLIRGTGELFF many TRBV27 . TRBJ2-2
TGTGCCAGCTCACGAGCAGACAGGGCGAGCAATCAGCCCCAGCATTTT CASSRADRASNQPQHF many TRBV18 TRBD1 TRBJ1-5
TGTGCCAGCAGCCACCAGACTAGCGGGGGTGACGAGCAGTACTTC CASSHQTSGGDEQYF . TRBV2 TRBD2 TRBJ2-7
TGTGCCATCAGTGATTCGAAAGAGACCCAGTACTTC CAISDSKETQYF many TRBV10-3 . TRBJ2-5
TGTGCCAGCAGTTTTTCCCAGGGATACAATGAGCAGTTCTTC CASSFSQGYNEQFF many TRBV12-3/TRBV12-4 . TRBJ2-1
TGTGCCAGCAGTTACTCGGAAGCTAACTATGGCTACACCTTC CASSYSEANYGYTF . TRBV6-6 . TRBJ1-2
TGCGCCAGCAGCGCGCGGGGACAGGGGGCAGGAGATACGCAGTATTTT CASSARGQGAGDTQYF few TRBV4-1 TRBD1 TRBJ2-3
TGTGCCAGCTCACCTAACAGGGGGAACACTGAAGCTTTCTTT CASSPNRGNTEAFF many TRBV18 TRBD1 TRBJ1-1
TGTGCCAGCAGTGAGGGACTCTCTGGGGCCAACGTCCTGACTTTC CASSEGLSGANVLTF many TRBV6-1 . TRBJ2-6
TGTGCCAGCAGTCCCAGGGAAACTAACTATGGCTACACCTTC CASSPRETNYGYTF many TRBV6-6 . TRBJ1-2
TGTGCCAGCAGCGCCCAACTAGCGGGGTACTACGAGCAGTACTTC CASSAQLAGYYEQYF many TRBV7-6 TRBD2 TRBJ2-7
TGTGCCAGCAGTAGCGGGGGTGGGGCCAACGTCCTGACTTTC CASSSGGGANVLTF many TRBV2 TRBD2 TRBJ2-6
TGCGCCAGCAGCTTGGAGGCCCCGCTGGGAGATACGCAGTATTTT CASSLEAPLGDTQYF many TRBV5-1 . TRBJ2-3
TGTGCCAGCAGTTACCAATCCTCACTGAACACCGGGGAGCTGTTTTTT CASSYQSSLNTGELFF many TRBV6-5 . TRBJ2-2
TGTGCCAGCAGTGCCGCCTTGACAGTAAAAAACATTCAGTACTTC CASSAALTVKNIQYF many TRBV2 . TRBJ2-4
TGTGCCAGCAGCGTTGGGGACGTCAATCAGCCCCAGCATTTT CASSVGDVNQPQHF many TRBV9 . TRBJ1-5
TGTGCCAGCAGCCGGCACGGACGGATGAACACTGAAGCTTTCTTT CASSRHGRMNTEAFF many TRBV6-5 . TRBJ1-1
TGTGCCAGCAGCTTGGGAGCCAATGAGCAGTTCTTC CASSLGANEQFF many TRBV5-4 . TRBJ2-1
TGTGCCAGCAGCGTGGGAGATTTTACAGATACGCAGTATTTT CASSVGDFTDTQYF many TRBV5-6 . TRBJ2-3
TGCGCCAGCAGCCCCTCAGGTCGCACAGATACGCAGTATTTT CASSPSGRTDTQYF many TRBV4-1 . TRBJ2-3
TGTGCCAGCAGCCAAGTTCAGTCTGAAGCTTTCTTT CASSQVQSEAFF many TRBV3-1 . TRBJ1-1
TGCAGTGCCAGGCGAGGTTTCAAGGAGGGCAATCAGCCCCAGCATTTT CSARRGFKEGNQPQHF many TRBV20-1 . TRBJ1-5